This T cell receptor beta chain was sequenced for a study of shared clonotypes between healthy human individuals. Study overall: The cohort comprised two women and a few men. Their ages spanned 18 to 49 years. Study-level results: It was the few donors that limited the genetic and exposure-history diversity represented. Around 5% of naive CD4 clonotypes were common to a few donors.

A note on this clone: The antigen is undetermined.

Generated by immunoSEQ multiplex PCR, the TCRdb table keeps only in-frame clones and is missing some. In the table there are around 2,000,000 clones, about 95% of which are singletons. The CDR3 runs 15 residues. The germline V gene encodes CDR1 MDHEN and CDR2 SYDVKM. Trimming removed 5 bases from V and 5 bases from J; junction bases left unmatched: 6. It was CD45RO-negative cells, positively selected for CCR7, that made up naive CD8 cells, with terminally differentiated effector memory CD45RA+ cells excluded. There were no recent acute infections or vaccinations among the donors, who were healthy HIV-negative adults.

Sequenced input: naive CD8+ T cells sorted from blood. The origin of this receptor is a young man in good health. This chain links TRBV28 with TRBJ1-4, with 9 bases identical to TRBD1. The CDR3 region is CASSPYRGLNEKLFF. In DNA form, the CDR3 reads TGTGCCAGCAGTCCTTACAGGGGGCTAAATGAAAAACTGTTTTTT. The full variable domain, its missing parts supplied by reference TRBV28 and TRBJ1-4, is DVKVTQSSRYLVKRTGEKVFLECVQDMDHENMFWYRQDPGLGLRLIYFSYDVKMKEKGDIPEGYSVSREKKERFSLILESASTNQTSMYLCASSPYRGLNEKLFFGSGTQLSVL.